This T cell receptor beta chain appears in the sequencing data of a study of OX40 agonist ivuxolimab in advanced cancers. The wider study: People in dose escalation had one of these cancers: hepatocellular carcinoma, melanoma, renal cell or head and neck cancer. Partial responses were achieved by three patients: one hepatocellular carcinoma, two cutaneous melanoma. Study-level points and caveats: In the expanded peripheral T cells, antigen specificity was never determined.

Blood sampling was done at baseline, cycle 4 day 1, and cycle 7 day 1. CDR1 and CDR2 from the germline V gene are SEHNR and FQNEAQ (reference sequence). The V end was cut by 5 bases, the J end by 2 bases, with 13 bases between. The CDR3 sequence is 15 residues long. Repertoires were generated with immunoSEQ multiplex PCR, while TCRdb's copy carries only in-frame clones and drops some. The sample includes about 48,000 clones, approximately 90% of them seen just once. For this clone: No antigen is known for it.

The sample consisted of CD4+ or CD8+ T cells sorted from blood, taken in a trial of the OX40 agonist ivuxolimab. The receptor comes from an adult with an advanced solid tumor such as melanoma, head and neck, liver or kidney cancer. The chain recombines TRBV7-9 with TRBJ1-5; TRBD1 might be the D (6 bases). In DNA, the CDR3 is TGTGCCAGCAGCCACGGAGGACAGCGCAATCAGCCCCAGCATTTT. Translation: CASSHGGQRNQPQHF.